What follows describes a single T cell receptor (beta chain). Study processing details: How many nucleated cells were present was estimated from reference gene primer amplification. Generated by immunoSEQ multiplex PCR, the TCRdb table keeps only in-frame clones and is missing some. For V, J and clone size, that table is used; D and trimming come from the DNA. The sample records around 100,000 clones, more than 70% being singletons. The germline gives CDR1 MNHEY, CDR2 SVGAGI. The junction had 3 bases not matched to a gene; V was cut back by 8 bases and J by 7 bases. The CDR3 length is 12 residues. This specimen comes from a study of blood T cell repertoires in COVID-19. Study overall: Sites across the United States, Italy and Spain contributed samples from acute and convalescent COVID-19.

This TCR was recovered from a human donor with acute or convalescent COVID-19. The donor label of this sample is uncertain. The sample consisted of peripheral blood. The genes are TRBV6-5 and TRBJ1-2; TRBD1 matches 11 bases. CDR3 amino acids: CASGQGARGYTF. DNA of the CDR3: TGTGCCAGCGGACAGGGGGCTCGTGGCTACACCTTC.